This T cell receptor (beta chain) was sequenced during a study of T-cell reconstitution after alpha-beta-depleted transplantation in children. Findings of the study overall: At day 60, the high TCRbeta diversity found in some patients originated from recipient T cells and thymic progenitors that had survived. Reported findings indicate that, about two months after transplant, alpha-beta T cells came from several hundred expanded clones, which were derived from non-depleted graft cells. The authors attributed T-cell counts and diversity one year after transplant mostly to newly produced T cells.

CDR3 size: 14 residues. The germline V gene encodes CDR1 SGHDT and CDR2 YYEEEE. Molecular barcoding with unique molecular identifiers was used for the TCRbeta library. From the PCR reads, TCRdb called clonotypes with MiXCR, one entry per CDR3 protein. The sample includes under 6,000 distinct CDR3 sequences, less than 9% seen only once; the top ten take roughly 2%. In its sample, this clonotype was seen many times. Its matching antigen is unknown. The junction and the germline gene differ at one end; a read error may be behind it. V and J are TRBV5-6 and TRBJ1-2; possible D gene TRBD1, 5 bases. The TCR comes from a boy under two years old who had a stem cell transplant for SCID, so the T cells may come from the graft donor. This specimen was PBMCs, mostly from graft donor cells, taken 60 days after TCRalphabeta/CD19-depleted stem cell transplant. CDR3 nucleotide sequence: TGTGCCAGCAGCTTGGGCAGGGAGAGTGGTGGCTACACTTTC. Amino acid sequence: CASSLGRESGGYTF.